This entry describes one T cell receptor (beta chain). Antigen specificity is unknown. TCRdb reprocessed the RT-PCR reads with MiXCR, giving one entry per CDR3 protein. The sample lists under 550,000 distinct CDR3 sequences; around 8% were seen once. These data originate in a study of response to subunit inactivated influenza vaccine. Findings and caveats of the study: Few new T cells, the authors suggested, are recruited by each seasonal influenza vaccination.

Germline CDR1 SGHRS, CDR2 YFSETQ. The CDR3 covers 13 residues. V was clipped by 0 bases and J by 7 bases, with 11 bases between them. The sequences come from PBMCs from blood, collected about 24 months after vaccination. V usage is TRBV5-1 and J usage is TRBJ2-7; D ambiguous. The clonotype was recovered from a man between 50 and 70 years old who received an inactivated influenza vaccine. The CDR3 bases are TGCGCCAGCAGCTTGGGAGATACTGGTGAGCAGTACTTC. Translated, it gives CASSLGDTGEQYF.